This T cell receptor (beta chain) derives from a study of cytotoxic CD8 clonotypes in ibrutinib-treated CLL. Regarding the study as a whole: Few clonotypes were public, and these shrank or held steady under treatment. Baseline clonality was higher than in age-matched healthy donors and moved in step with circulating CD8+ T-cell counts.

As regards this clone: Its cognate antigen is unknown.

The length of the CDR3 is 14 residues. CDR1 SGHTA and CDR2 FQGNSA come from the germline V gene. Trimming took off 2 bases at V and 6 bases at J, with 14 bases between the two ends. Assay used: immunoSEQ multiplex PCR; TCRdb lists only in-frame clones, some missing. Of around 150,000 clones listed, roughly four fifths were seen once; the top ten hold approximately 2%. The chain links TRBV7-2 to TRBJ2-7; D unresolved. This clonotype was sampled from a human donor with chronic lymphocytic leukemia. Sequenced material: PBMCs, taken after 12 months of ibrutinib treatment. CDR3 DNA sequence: TGTGCCAGCAGCTTAAGTCTAGGGTATGGCGAGCAGTACTTC. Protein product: CASSLSLGYGEQYF.